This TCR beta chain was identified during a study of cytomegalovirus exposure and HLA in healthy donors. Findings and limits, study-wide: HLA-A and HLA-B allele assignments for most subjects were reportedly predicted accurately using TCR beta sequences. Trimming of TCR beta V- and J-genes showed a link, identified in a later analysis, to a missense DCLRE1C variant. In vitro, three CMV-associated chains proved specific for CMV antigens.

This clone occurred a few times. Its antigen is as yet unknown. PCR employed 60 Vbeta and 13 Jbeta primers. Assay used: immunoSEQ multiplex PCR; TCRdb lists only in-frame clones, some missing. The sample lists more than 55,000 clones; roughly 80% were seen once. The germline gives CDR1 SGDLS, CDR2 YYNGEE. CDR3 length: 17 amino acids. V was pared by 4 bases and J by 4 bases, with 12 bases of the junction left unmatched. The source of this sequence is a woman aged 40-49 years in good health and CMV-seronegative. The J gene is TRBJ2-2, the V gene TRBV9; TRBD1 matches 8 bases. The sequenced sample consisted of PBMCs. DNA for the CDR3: TGTGCCAGCAGCTCCCCACCGGGACAGGAAATCACCGGGGAGCTGTTTTTT. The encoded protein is CASSSPPGQEITGELFF.